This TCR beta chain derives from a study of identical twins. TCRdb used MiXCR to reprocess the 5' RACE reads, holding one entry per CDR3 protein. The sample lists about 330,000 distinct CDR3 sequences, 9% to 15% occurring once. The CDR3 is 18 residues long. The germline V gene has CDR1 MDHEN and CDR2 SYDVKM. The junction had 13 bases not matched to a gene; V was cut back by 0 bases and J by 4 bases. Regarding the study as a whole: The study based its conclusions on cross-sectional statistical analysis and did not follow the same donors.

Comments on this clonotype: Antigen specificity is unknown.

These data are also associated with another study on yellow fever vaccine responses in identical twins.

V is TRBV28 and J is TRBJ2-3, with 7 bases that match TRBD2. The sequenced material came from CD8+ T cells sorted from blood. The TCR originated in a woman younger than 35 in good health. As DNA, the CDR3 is TGTGCCAGCAGTTTATGGCCACCCGGGAGGAGGTACGCAGATACGCAGTATTTT. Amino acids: CASSLWPPGRRYADTQYF.